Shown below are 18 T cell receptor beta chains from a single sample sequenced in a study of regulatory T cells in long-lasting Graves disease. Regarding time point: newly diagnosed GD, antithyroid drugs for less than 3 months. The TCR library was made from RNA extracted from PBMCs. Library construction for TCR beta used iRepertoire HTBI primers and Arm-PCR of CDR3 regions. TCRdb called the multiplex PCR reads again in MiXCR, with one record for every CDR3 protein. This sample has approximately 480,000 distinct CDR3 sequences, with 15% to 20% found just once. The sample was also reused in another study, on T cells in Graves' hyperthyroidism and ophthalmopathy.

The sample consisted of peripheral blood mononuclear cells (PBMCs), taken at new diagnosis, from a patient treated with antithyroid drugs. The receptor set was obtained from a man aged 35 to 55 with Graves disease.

The CDR3 region has the DNA TGTGCCAGCAGCCCCGGGACACCCGAAGCTTTCTTT. The encoded protein is CASSPGTPEAFF. V is TRBV9 and J is TRBJ1-1; D is perhaps TRBD1 (6 bases). The V end was cut by 4 bases, the J end by 8 bases, with 12 bases between. CDR3 length: 12 residues. Germline V gene lookup returns CDR1 SGDLS and CDR2 YYNGEE.

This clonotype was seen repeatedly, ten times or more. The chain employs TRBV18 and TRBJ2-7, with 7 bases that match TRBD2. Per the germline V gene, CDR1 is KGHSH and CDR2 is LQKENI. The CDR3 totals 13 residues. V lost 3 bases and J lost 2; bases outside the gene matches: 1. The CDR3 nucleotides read TGTGCCAGCTCACCGGGGGGGACCTACGAGCAGTACTTC. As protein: CASSPGGTYEQYF. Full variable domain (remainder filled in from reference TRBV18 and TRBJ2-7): NAGVMQNPRHLVRRRGQEARLRCSPMKGHSHVYWYRQLPEEGLKFMVYLQKENIIDESGMPKERFSAEFPKEGPSILRIQQVVRGDSAAYFCASSPGGTYEQYFGPGTRLTVT.

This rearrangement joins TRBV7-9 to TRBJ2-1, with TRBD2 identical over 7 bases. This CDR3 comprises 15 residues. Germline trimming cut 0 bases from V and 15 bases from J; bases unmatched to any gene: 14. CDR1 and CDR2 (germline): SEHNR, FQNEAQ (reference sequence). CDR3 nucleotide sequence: TGTGCCAGCAGCTTAGCATTGCGGGAGTTTCAAGTTCCGTTCTTC. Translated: CASSLALREFQVPFF.

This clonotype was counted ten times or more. Written as DNA, the CDR3 is TGTGCCTGGAGACTAGGACAAACTGAAGCTTTCTTT. Translated: CAWRLGQTEAFF. The genes are TRBV30 and TRBJ1-1, with a tentative D call TRBD1 (5 bases). The CDR3 is 12 residues long. Trimming left V 3 bases short and J 5 bases short, with 10 bases between. CDR1 and CDR2 (germline): GTSNPN, SVGIG (reference sequence).

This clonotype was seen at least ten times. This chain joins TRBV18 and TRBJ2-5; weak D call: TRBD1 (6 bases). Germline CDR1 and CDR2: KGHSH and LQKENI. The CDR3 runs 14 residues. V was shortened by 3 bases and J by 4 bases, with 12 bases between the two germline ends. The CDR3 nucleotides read TGTGCCAGCTCACCCAGGACAGCAACAGAGACCCAGTACTTC. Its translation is CASSPRTATETQYF.

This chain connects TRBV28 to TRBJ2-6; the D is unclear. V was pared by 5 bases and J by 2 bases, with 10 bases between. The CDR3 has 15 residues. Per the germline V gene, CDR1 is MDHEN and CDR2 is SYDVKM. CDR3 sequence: CASSITTPGANVLTF. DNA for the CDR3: TGTGCCAGCAGTATCACGACGCCTGGGGCCAACGTCCTGACTTTC.

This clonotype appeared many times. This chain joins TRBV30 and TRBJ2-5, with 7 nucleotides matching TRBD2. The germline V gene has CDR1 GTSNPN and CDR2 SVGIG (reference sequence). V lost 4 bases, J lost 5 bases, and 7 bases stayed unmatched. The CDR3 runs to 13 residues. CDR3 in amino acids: CAWNRGSVETQYF. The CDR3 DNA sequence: TGTGCCTGGAACCGCGGGAGTGTGGAGACCCAGTACTTC.

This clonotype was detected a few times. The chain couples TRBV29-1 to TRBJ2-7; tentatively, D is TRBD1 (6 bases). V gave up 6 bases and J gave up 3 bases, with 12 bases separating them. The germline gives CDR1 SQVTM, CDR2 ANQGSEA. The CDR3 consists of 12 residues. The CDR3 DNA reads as TGCAGCGTACAGGGTTTGCACTACGAGCAGTACTTC. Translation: CSVQGLHYEQYF.

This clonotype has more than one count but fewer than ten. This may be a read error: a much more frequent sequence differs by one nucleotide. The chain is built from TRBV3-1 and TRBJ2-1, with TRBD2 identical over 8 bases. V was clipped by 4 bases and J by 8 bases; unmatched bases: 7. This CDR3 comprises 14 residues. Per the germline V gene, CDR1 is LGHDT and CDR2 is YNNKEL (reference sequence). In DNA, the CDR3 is TGTGCCAGCAGCCCGAAACGGGAGGGCGATGAGCAGTTCTTC. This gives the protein CASSPKREGDEQFF.

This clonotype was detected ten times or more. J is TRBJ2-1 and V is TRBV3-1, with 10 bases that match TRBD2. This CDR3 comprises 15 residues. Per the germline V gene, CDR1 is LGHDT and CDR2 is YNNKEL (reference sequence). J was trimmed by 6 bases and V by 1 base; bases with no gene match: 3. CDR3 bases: TGTGCCAGCAGCCAAGTCTCTAGCGGGAGCAATGAGCAGTTCTTC. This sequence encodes CASSQVSSGSNEQFF.

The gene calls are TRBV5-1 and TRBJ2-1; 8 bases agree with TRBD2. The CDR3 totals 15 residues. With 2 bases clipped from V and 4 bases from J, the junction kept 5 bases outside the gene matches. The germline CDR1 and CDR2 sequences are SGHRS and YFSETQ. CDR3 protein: CASSFFSGEYNEQFF. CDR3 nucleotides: TGCGCCAGCAGCTTCTTTAGCGGGGAATACAATGAGCAGTTCTTC. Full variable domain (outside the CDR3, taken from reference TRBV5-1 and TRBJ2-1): KAGVTQTPRYLIKTRGQQVTLSCSPISGHRSVSWYQQTPGQGLQFLFEYFSETQRNKGNFPGRFSGRQFSNSRSEMNVSTLELGDSALYLCASSFFSGEYNEQFFGPGTRLTVL.

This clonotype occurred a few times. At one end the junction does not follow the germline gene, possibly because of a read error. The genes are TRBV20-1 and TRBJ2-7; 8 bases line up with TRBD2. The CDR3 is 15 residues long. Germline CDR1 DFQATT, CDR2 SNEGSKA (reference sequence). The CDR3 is CSANTGGSFSNEQYF. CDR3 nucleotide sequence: TGCAGTGCTAATACGGGAGGGTCTTTCTCCAACGAGCAGTACTTC.

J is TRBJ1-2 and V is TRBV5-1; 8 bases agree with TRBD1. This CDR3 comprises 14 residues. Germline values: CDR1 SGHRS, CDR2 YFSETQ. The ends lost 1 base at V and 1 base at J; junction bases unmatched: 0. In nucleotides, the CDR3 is TGCGCCAGCAGCTTGACAGGGGGTAACTATGGCTACACCTTC. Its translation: CASSLTGGNYGYTF.

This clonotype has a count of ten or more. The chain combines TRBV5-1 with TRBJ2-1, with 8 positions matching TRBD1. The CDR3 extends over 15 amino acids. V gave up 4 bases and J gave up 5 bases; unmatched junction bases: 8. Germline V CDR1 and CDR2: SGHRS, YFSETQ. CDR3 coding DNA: TGCGCCAGCAGCCTGGACAGGGTCCTCCACAATGAGCAGTTCTTC. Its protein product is CASSLDRVLHNEQFF. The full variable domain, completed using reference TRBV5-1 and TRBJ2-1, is KAGVTQTPRYLIKTRGQQVTLSCSPISGHRSVSWYQQTPGQGLQFLFEYFSETQRNKGNFPGRFSGRQFSNSRSEMNVSTLELGDSALYLCASSLDRVLHNEQFFGPGTRLTVL.

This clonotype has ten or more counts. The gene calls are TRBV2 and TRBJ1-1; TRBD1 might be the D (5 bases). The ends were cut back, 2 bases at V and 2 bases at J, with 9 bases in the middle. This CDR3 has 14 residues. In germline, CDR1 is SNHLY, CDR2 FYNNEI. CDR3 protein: CASSERGQNTEAFF. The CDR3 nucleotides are TGTGCCAGCAGTGAACGAGGACAAAACACTGAAGCTTTCTTT.

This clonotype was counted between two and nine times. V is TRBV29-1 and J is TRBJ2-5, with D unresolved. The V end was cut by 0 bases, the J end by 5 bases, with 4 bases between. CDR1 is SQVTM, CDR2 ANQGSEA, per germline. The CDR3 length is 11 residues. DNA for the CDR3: TGCAGCGTTGAAGATTGGGAGACCCAGTACTTC. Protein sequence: CSVEDWETQYF.

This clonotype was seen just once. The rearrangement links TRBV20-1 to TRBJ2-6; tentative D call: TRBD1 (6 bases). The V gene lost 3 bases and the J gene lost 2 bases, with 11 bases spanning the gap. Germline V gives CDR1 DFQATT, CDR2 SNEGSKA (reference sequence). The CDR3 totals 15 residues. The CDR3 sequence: CSARAWGPGANVLTF. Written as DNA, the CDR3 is TGCAGTGCTAGGGCTTGGGGGCCTGGGGCCAACGTCCTGACTTTC.

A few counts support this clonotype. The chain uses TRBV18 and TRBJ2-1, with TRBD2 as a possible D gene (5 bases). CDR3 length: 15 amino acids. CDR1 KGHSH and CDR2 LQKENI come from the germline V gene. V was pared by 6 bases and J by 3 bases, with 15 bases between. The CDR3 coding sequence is TGTGCCAGCTCTCCGAGCGGCGAGATCTACAATGAGCAGTTCTTC. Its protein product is CASSPSGEIYNEQFF.